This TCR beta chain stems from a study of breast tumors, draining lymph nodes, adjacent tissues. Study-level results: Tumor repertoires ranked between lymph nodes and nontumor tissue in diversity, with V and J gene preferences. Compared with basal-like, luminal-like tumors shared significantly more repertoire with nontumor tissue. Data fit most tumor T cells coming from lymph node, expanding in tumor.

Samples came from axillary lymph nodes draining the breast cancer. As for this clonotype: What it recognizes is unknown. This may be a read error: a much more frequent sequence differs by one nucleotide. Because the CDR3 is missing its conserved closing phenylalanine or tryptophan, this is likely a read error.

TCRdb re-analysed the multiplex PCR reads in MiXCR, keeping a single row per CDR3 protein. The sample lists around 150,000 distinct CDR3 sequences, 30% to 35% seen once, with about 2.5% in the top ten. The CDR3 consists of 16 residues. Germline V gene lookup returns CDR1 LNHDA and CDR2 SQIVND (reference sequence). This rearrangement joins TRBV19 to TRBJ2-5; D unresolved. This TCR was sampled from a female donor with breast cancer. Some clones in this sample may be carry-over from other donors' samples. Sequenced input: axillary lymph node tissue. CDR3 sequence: CASSNYAVGSQETQYS. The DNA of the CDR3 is TGTGCCAGTAGCAATTATGCAGTCGGGTCGCAAGAAACCCAGTACTCC.